These 27 T cell receptor beta chains were sequenced from one sample in a study of T cells in tuberculosis. Here immunoSEQ multiplex PCR was the method, and the copy in TCRdb shows in-frame clones only, minus some. Here the sample spans more than 35,000 clones, 94% being singletons. Specified time point: new active TB diagnosis, blood taken before or within 7 days of starting treatment. The material was PBMCs, obtained at tuberculosis diagnosis. All receptors derive from an adult with tuberculosis.

The chain joins TRBV28 to TRBJ1-6; perhaps TRBD1 as D (6 bases). Trimming shortened V by 3 bases and J by 9 bases, and 21 bases separated the two germline ends. Germline values: CDR1 MDHEN, CDR2 SYDVKM. The CDR3 is made up of 17 amino acids. CDR3 protein: CASSFLTPGGGSSPLHF. The CDR3 DNA follows: TGTGCCAGCAGTTTTCTTACTCCCGGGGGGGGCAGTTCACCCCTCCACTTT.

This CDR3 is CASSAIQETNTEAFF. The DNA of the CDR3 is TGCGCCAGCAGCGCTATACAGGAGACGAACACTGAAGCTTTCTTT. The chain employs TRBV5-1 and TRBJ1-1, with D possibly TRBD1 on 5 matching bases. This CDR3 has 15 residues. Per the germline V gene, CDR1 is SGHRS and CDR2 is YFSETQ. Trimming took 4 bases from V and 1 from J, leaving 14 bases between them. The entire variable domain, with the rest obtained from reference TRBV5-1 and TRBJ1-1, is as follows: KAGVTQTPRYLIKTRGQQVTLSCSPISGHRSVSWYQQTPGQGLQFLFEYFSETQRNKGNFPGRFSGRQFSNSRSEMNVSTLELGDSALYLCASSAIQETNTEAFFGQGTRLTVV.

V usage is TRBV7-2 and J usage is TRBJ1-2; unclear D gene. Germline CDR1 and CDR2: SGHTA and FQGNSA. Trimming removed 1 base from V and 2 bases from J, with 8 bases in between. The CDR3 loop spans 14 amino acids. CDR3 protein: CASSLVALNYGYTF. CDR3 bases: TGTGCCAGCAGCTTAGTAGCACTCAACTATGGCTACACCTTC.

The V and J genes are TRBV5-6 and TRBJ1-2; D is ambiguous. The CDR3 length is 13 residues. Germline V CDR1 and CDR2: SGHDT, YYEEEE. Trimming took 4 bases from V and 8 from J, leaving 15 bases between them. CDR3 protein: CASSLTQPGGYTF. For the CDR3, the DNA is TGTGCCAGCAGCCTTACACAACCGGGAGGCTACACCTTC.

This chain links TRBV9 with TRBJ2-3, with D tentatively TRBD1 (5 bases). The CDR3 runs to 15 residues. Germline CDR1 SGDLS, CDR2 YYNGEE. Trimming stripped 2 bases from V and 2 bases from J, with 12 bases between. CDR3 region: CASSVTVHPTDTQYF. DNA of the CDR3: TGTGCCAGCAGCGTGACAGTCCACCCCACAGATACGCAGTATTTT. Supplemented by reference TRBV9 and TRBJ2-3, the full variable domain reads DSGVTQTPKHLITATGQRVTLRCSPRSGDLSVYWYQQSLDQGLQFLIQYYNGEERAKGNILERFSAQQFPDLHSELNLSSLELGDSALYFCASSVTVHPTDTQYFGPGTRLTVL.

The chain joins TRBV29-1 to TRBJ2-3, with a tentative D call TRBD1 (6 bases). V was clipped by 3 bases and J by 1 base, with 14 bases between them. CDR1 is SQVTM and CDR2 is ANQGSEA in the germline V gene. CDR3 length: 15 amino acids. CDR3: CSVDRGLSGTDTQYF. The CDR3 nucleotides read TGCAGCGTTGACAGGGGTTTATCGGGCACAGATACGCAGTATTTT.

This chain connects TRBV6-6 to TRBJ1-2, with a weak D call TRBD1 (6 bases). Looked up from germline, CDR1 is MNHNY and CDR2 is SVGAGI (reference sequence). V was pared by 4 bases and J by 1 base, with 10 bases between. This CDR3 spans 14 amino acids. CDR3 protein: CASSFLQGNYGYTF. CDR3 in DNA: TGTGCCAGCAGTTTCTTACAGGGTAACTATGGCTACACCTTC.

The chain is built from TRBV2 and TRBJ1-1; 10 nucleotides align to TRBD1. The CDR3 totals 14 residues. The junction had 5 bases not matched to a gene; V was cut back by 6 bases and J by 4 bases. Germline CDR1 SNHLY, CDR2 FYNNEI. CDR3 in amino acids: CASRGDRGGTEAFF. The DNA of the CDR3 is TGTGCCAGCAGGGGGGACAGGGGTGGCACTGAAGCTTTCTTT.

The genes are TRBV5-1 and TRBJ2-7; TRBD2 matches 8 bases. The CDR3 loop spans 16 amino acids. The germline V gene encodes CDR1 SGHRS and CDR2 YFSETQ. V was pared by 5 bases and J by 3 bases, with 13 bases of the junction left unmatched. Written as DNA, the CDR3 is TGCGCCAGCAGAGTCTCTCCTGTAGCGGGGATCTACGAGCAGTACTTC. Its protein product is CASRVSPVAGIYEQYF.

The rearrangement links TRBV7-3 to TRBJ2-3; D gene uncertain. This CDR3 spans 13 amino acids. Germline lookup yields CDR1 SGHTA and CDR2 FQGTGA. V dropped 1 base and J dropped 4 bases, with 6 bases sitting between them. This CDR3 reads CASSLIVPDTQYF. The CDR3 bases are TGTGCCAGCAGCTTAATCGTCCCAGATACGCAGTATTTT.

The rearrangement uses TRBV4-1 and TRBJ2-7; 10 bases map to TRBD1. Germline lookup yields CDR1 MGHRA and CDR2 YSYEKL. The V gene end was trimmed by 3 bases and the J gene end by 3 bases; junction bases not matched to a gene: 8. This CDR3 has 16 amino acids. CDR3 protein: CASSHFRDRGIYEQYF. As DNA, the CDR3 is TGCGCCAGCAGCCACTTCCGGGACAGGGGCATCTACGAGCAGTACTTC.

The chain recombines TRBV6-1 with TRBJ1-2; 7 bases are a match to TRBD1. V lost 5 bases and J lost 6; bases outside the gene matches: 12. The CDR3 extends over 15 amino acids. Germline CDR1 and CDR2: MNHNS and SASEGT. CDR3 bases: TGTGCCAGCAGTAAGGGACAGAAACTAAATGATGGCTACACCTTC. Its translation is CASSKGQKLNDGYTF.

The chain joins TRBV28 to TRBJ2-7, with D tentatively TRBD1 (5 bases). Germline CDR1 and CDR2: MDHEN and SYDVKM. The CDR3 totals 14 residues. Trimming left V 9 bases short and J 2 bases short, with 17 bases between. CDR3 coding DNA: TGTGCCAGTATTTCCACAGGTCCCCCCTACGAGCAGTACTTC. Its protein is CASISTGPPYEQYF. The whole variable domain, filled in from reference TRBV28 and TRBJ2-7, reads DVKVTQSSRYLVKRTGEKVFLECVQDMDHENMFWYRQDPGLGLRLIYFSYDVKMKEKGDIPEGYSVSREKKERFSLILESASTNQTSMYLCASISTGPPYEQYFGPGTRLTVT.

The CDR3 loop is CASSSELQGSGNTIYF. CDR3 sequence (DNA): TGCGCCAGCAGCTCCGAATTACAGGGCTCTGGAAACACCATATATTTT. J is TRBJ1-3 and V is TRBV5-1, with a possible D match to TRBD1 (6 bases). Germline loops: CDR1 SGHRS, CDR2 YFSETQ. This CDR3 contains 16 residues. The V and J ends lost 3 bases and 0 bases respectively, with 13 bases between them. The full variable domain, rest sourced from reference TRBV5-1 and TRBJ1-3, is KAGVTQTPRYLIKTRGQQVTLSCSPISGHRSVSWYQQTPGQGLQFLFEYFSETQRNKGNFPGRFSGRQFSNSRSEMNVSTLELGDSALYLCASSSELQGSGNTIYFGEGSWLTVV.

This CDR3 is CASSQSSGGNQETQYF. The CDR3, as DNA: TGCGCCAGCAGCCAATCTAGCGGGGGAAACCAAGAGACCCAGTACTTC. This chain connects TRBV4-3 to TRBJ2-5; 10 bases match TRBD2. The CDR3 is 16 amino acids. After removal of 2 bases from V and 0 bases from J, the junction contained 3 bases not matched to a gene. Looked up from germline, CDR1 is LGHNA and CDR2 is YSLEER.

The DNA of the CDR3 is TGTGCCAGCAGCCCAGGGGACGGCTTCTCCTACGAGCAGTACTTC. As protein: CASSPGDGFSYEQYF. This chain uses TRBV5-8 with TRBJ2-7; possibly TRBD1 for D (6 bases). V gave up 4 bases and J gave up 0 bases, with 14 bases separating them. The CDR3 consists of 15 residues. Looked up from germline, CDR1 is SGHTS and CDR2 is YDEGEE.

The chain carries TRBV5-1 and TRBJ2-3, with 9 bases aligning to TRBD2. In germline, CDR1 is SGHRS, CDR2 YFSETQ. Trimming cost V 7 bases and J 2 bases; bases outside gene matches: 8. The CDR3 loop spans 15 amino acids. The CDR3 DNA is TGCGCCAGCCATAGCGGGGGCCCCCACACAGATACGCAGTATTTT. As protein: CASHSGGPHTDTQYF.

This chain joins TRBV11-3 and TRBJ2-7; 8 nucleotides align to TRBD1. Germline-derived CDR1 and CDR2 are SGHNT and YENEEA. The length of the CDR3 is 14 residues. J lost 4 bases, V lost 3 bases, and 5 bases had no gene match. CDR3 nucleotide sequence: TGTGCCAGCAGCTTTCACAGGGGGAGTTACGAGCAGTACTTC. This codes for CASSFHRGSYEQYF.

This sequence joins TRBV18 and TRBJ2-2, with a weak D call TRBD1 (5 bases). The germline V gene has CDR1 KGHSH and CDR2 LQKENI. V was trimmed by 3 bases and J by 0 bases, leaving 5 bases between them. This CDR3 spans 14 amino acids. The CDR3 sequence is CASSPDTNTGELFF. The DNA of the CDR3 is TGTGCCAGCTCACCGGACACGAACACCGGGGAGCTGTTTTTT.

CDR3 nucleotide sequence: TGCGCCAGCAGCTTTATACTAGATGGCCTGGATCGCACAGATACGCAGTATTTT. It codes for CASSFILDGLDRTDTQYF. The chain recombines TRBV5-1 with TRBJ2-3, with TRBD2 as a possible D gene (5 bases). This CDR3 is built from 18 residues. Trimming shortened V by 2 bases and J by 1 base, and 20 bases separated the two germline ends. Per the germline V gene, CDR1 is SGHRS and CDR2 is YFSETQ.

V and J are TRBV7-2 and TRBJ2-1, with 7 bases aligning to TRBD2. The CDR3 has 16 amino acids. After removal of 5 bases from V and 9 bases from J, the junction contained 16 bases not matched to a gene. Germline V gene sequence: CDR1 SGHTA, CDR2 FQGNSA. The CDR3 DNA reads as TGTGCCAGCAGCCAAGGGAGGGTTATCCCTGGGGGTGAGCAGTTCTTC. Translation: CASSQGRVIPGGEQFF.

The V call is TRBV5-1, the J call TRBJ1-2; tentative D call: TRBD1 (5 bases). This CDR3 is built from 14 residues. Germline V gene data show CDR1 as SGHRS and CDR2 as YFSETQ. V was shortened by 0 bases and J by 4 bases, with 10 bases between the two germline ends. CDR3 DNA sequence: TGCGCCAGCAGCTTGGAAGGGGTCCGCTATGGCTACACCTTC. Translating it yields CASSLEGVRYGYTF. Together with reference TRBV5-1 and TRBJ1-2, the CDR3 gives the full variable domain: KAGVTQTPRYLIKTRGQQVTLSCSPISGHRSVSWYQQTPGQGLQFLFEYFSETQRNKGNFPGRFSGRQFSNSRSEMNVSTLELGDSALYLCASSLEGVRYGYTFGSGTRLTVV.

The chain couples TRBV27 to TRBJ1-2; 7 nucleotides match TRBD1. Germline V lookup: CDR1 MNHEY, CDR2 SMNVEV (reference sequence). V gave up 5 bases and J gave up 1 base; unmatched junction bases: 4. The CDR3 runs to 14 residues. The DNA for the CDR3 is TGTGCCAGCAGTCCGGGACAGCTTAACTATGGCTACACCTTC. This codes for CASSPGQLNYGYTF.

The V call is TRBV6-4, the J call TRBJ2-1; 12 nucleotides line up with TRBD2. Losses at the gene ends were 2 bases for V and 7 bases for J; bases not matched to a gene: 3. Germline V CDR1 and CDR2: MRHNA, SNTAGT. The CDR3 is 15 amino acids. CDR3 bases: TGTGCCAGCAGTGACCGGCTAGCGGGGGGGAATGAGCAGTTCTTC. This codes for CASSDRLAGGNEQFF.

This clone showed up just once. V gene TRBV7-2 combines with J gene TRBJ2-7; TRBD2 matches at 7 bases. Germline values: CDR1 SGHTA, CDR2 FQGNSA. J lost 6 bases, V lost 1 base, and 12 bases had no gene match. This CDR3 region has 16 residues. CDR3 sequence (DNA): TGTGCCAGCAGCTTAGTTCTGTTAGGACTAGGATCCGAGCAGTACTTC. Residues: CASSLVLLGLGSEQYF.

CDR3 coding DNA: TGTGCCAGCAGCTTAACCTCAGGGGATGCTTCTGGGGCCAACGTCCTGACTTTC. Translating it yields CASSLTSGDASGANVLTF. The chain employs TRBV5-6 and TRBJ2-6; a possible D gene is TRBD1 (6 bases). Trimming took 2 bases from V and 1 from J, leaving 16 bases between them. Germline-derived CDR1 and CDR2 are SGHDT and YYEEEE. This CDR3 has 18 residues.

This chain uses TRBV5-1 with TRBJ2-2; a weak D match, TRBD2 (5 bases). The germline gives CDR1 SGHRS, CDR2 YFSETQ. CDR3 length: 16 amino acids. V was trimmed by 0 bases and J by 3 bases, leaving 12 bases between them. The CDR3, as DNA: TGCGCCAGCAGCTTGGACCCTAGCTGGGACACCGGGGAGCTGTTTTTT. It codes for CASSLDPSWDTGELFF.